This TCR beta chain was retrieved from a study of T cell repertoires in ileal Crohn's disease. Study overall: Surgery for a complication: stricturing in roughly 61%, penetrating in approximately 39%.

Study conclusions and caveats: Endoscopic recurrence occurred in every patient whose clonality exceeded 26.8%.

The repertoire was sequenced with immunoSEQ multiplex PCR; TCRdb's copy has only in-frame clones and lacks some. The table has over 5,000 clones, over 75% seen once. CDR1 is SGHRS and CDR2 is YFSETQ in the germline V gene. V was cut by 1 base and J by 2 bases, with 12 bases left in between. This CDR3 comprises 15 residues. Time point of the sample: proximal margin of the surgical specimen (macroscopically non-inflamed). Patients were adults with ileal or ileocolonic Crohn's disease needing resection. About this clone itself: Its antigen remains unidentified.

This sequence was found in an adult with Crohn's disease. The sample consisted of ileal tissue. The chain is built from TRBV5-1 and TRBJ1-1; tentatively, D is TRBD1 (5 bases). The CDR3 sequence is CASSLTDGGNTEAFF. The CDR3 DNA sequence: TGCGCCAGCAGCTTGACCGACGGGGGAAACACTGAAGCTTTCTTT.